This is a list of T cell receptor beta chains from one sample in a study of vaccination and CD4 T cells after COVID-19. The antigens these receptors bind are not known. Via MiXCR, TCRdb re-called the PCR reads, giving one row per CDR3 protein. The sample consists of 9,000 to 15,000 distinct CDR3 sequences, under 80% of them appearing once. Material for sequencing was CD4+ T cells from blood, cultured in vitro. Every receptor here comes from a human donor who had recovered from COVID-19. Both conserved end residues are part of each CDR3. A D gene is named only where the DNA matches it firmly. The size field is filled for only some rows; it gives once, few, many or a size class.

>NA|TRBJ1-6|NA|TRBV20-1
CSAREPSSYNSPLHF
TGCAGTGCTAGAGAGCCTAGCTCCTATAATTCACCCCTCCACTTT
>NA|TRBJ2-5|TRBD2|TRBV20-1
CSATSGSGGETQYF
TGCAGTGCTACAAGCGGGAGTGGGGGAGAGACCCAGTACTTC
>medium-sized|TRBJ2-5|TRBD1|TRBV9
CASSVTGAETQYF
TGTGCCAGCAGCGTTACAGGGGCTGAGACCCAGTACTTC
>NA|TRBJ2-1|NA|TRBV24-1
CATSVTKSSYNEQFF
TGTGCCACCAGTGTGACGAAGAGCTCCTACAATGAGCAGTTCTTC
>few|TRBJ2-3|NA|TRBV2
CASKYGRYSDTQYF
TGTGCCAGCAAATACGGGCGGTACTCAGATACGCAGTATTTT
>NA|TRBJ1-5|NA|TRBV12-5
CASALDEQPQHF
TGTGCTAGTGCCCTGGACGAACAGCCCCAGCATTTT
>NA|TRBJ1-5|NA|TRBV7-9
CASSPGGQPQHF
TGTGCCAGCAGCCCCGGGGGTCAGCCCCAGCATTTT
>medium-sized|TRBJ2-2|NA|TRBV6-1
CASTQDPLNTGELFF
TGTGCCAGTACACAGGACCCCCTAAACACCGGGGAGCTGTTTTTT
>NA|TRBJ2-3|NA|TRBV2
CASSTDTQYF
TGTGCCAGCAGCACAGATACGCAGTATTTT
>few|TRBJ1-5|NA|TRBV7-2
CASSPPGGQSNQPQHF
TGTGCCAGCAGCCCCCCGGGAGGACAGTCCAATCAGCCCCAGCATTTT
>NA|TRBJ2-3|NA|TRBV20-1
CSAEVAPRLDTQYF
TGCAGTGCTGAGGTGGCTCCCCGGTTGGATACGCAGTATTTT
>NA|TRBJ2-5|TRBD2|TRBV6-5
CASSYSASGRAGETQYF
TGTGCCAGCAGTTACTCGGCTAGCGGGAGGGCTGGCGAGACCCAGTACTTC
>NA|TRBJ1-6|NA|TRBV28
CASSLSPGDSPLHF
TGTGCCAGCAGTTTATCCCCGGGCGATTCACCCCTCCACTTT
>large|TRBJ1-2|NA|TRBV12-3/TRBV12-4
CASHPGGGGYGYTF
TGTGCCAGCCACCCGGGGGGAGGGGGCTATGGCTACACCTTC
>NA|TRBJ1-1|TRBD1|TRBV20-1
CSASNPTGGDTEAFF
TGCAGTGCTAGTAATCCTACAGGGGGCGATACTGAAGCTTTCTTT
>NA|TRBJ2-5|TRBD2|TRBV6-1
CAISEPGLAGVVSKETQYF
TGTGCCATCAGTGAGCCGGGACTAGCGGGAGTAGTTTCGAAGGAGACCCAGTACTTC
>NA|TRBJ1-5|TRBD1|TRBV19
CASNRGQDQPQHF
TGTGCCAGTAACAGGGGACAGGATCAGCCCCAGCATTTT
>few|TRBJ1-5|NA|TRBV12-3/TRBV12-4
CASSLAARLNQPQHF
TGTGCCAGCAGTTTAGCAGCCAGACTCAATCAGCCCCAGCATTTT
>NA|TRBJ2-5|NA|TRBV10-3
CAIRGDRGTQETQYF
TGTGCCATCAGGGGCGACCGGGGGACCCAAGAGACCCAGTACTTC
>NA|TRBJ2-7|NA|TRBV10-2
CASKSGSYEQYF
TGCGCCAGCAAGTCCGGCTCCTACGAGCAGTACTTC
>NA|TRBJ2-7|TRBD1|TRBV15
CATSRDLGQANSYEQYF
TGTGCCACCAGCAGAGATCTGGGACAGGCGAACTCCTACGAGCAGTACTTC
>NA|TRBJ2-5|TRBD1|TRBV15
CATSRTGGWETQYF
TGTGCCACCAGCAGGACAGGGGGCTGGGAGACCCAGTACTTC
>NA|TRBJ1-5|TRBD1|TRBV27
CASSEAQGQGRNQPQHF
TGTGCCAGCAGTGAAGCCCAGGGACAGGGCCGGAATCAGCCCCAGCATTTT
>NA|TRBJ2-3|NA|TRBV27
CASEDRSTDTQYF
TGTGCCTCCGAAGACAGGTCCACAGATACGCAGTATTTT
>few|TRBJ2-2|TRBD1|TRBV24-1
CATSDTGTASRTGELFF
TGTGCCACCAGTGATACCGGGACAGCCTCCCGCACCGGGGAGCTGTTTTTT
>NA|TRBJ1-6|NA|TRBV28
CASSPQEVSSPLHF
TGTGCCAGCAGTCCGCAAGAGGTGAGCTCACCCCTCCACTTT
>NA|TRBJ2-5|TRBD1|TRBV19
CASSMDRGSETQYF
TGTGCCAGTAGTATGGACAGGGGATCTGAGACCCAGTACTTC
>NA|TRBJ1-4|TRBD1|TRBV5-1
CASRQGAQRGSEKLFF
TGCGCCAGCAGACAGGGGGCGCAAAGGGGAAGTGAAAAACTGTTTTTT
>NA|TRBJ1-6|NA|TRBV2
CASSRRGASVTPLHF
TGTGCCAGCAGCCGACGGGGGGCTTCTGTCACACCCCTCCACTTT
>NA|TRBJ2-1|TRBD2|TRBV30
CAGRLSGRYNEQFF
TGTGCCGGACGCCTTAGCGGGAGGTACAATGAGCAGTTCTTC
>NA|TRBJ2-7|NA|TRBV30
CAWNKGTPYEQYF
TGTGCCTGGAACAAAGGGACGCCCTACGAGCAGTACTTC
>NA|TRBJ2-5|NA|TRBV12-3/TRBV12-4
CASRGSERPEETQYF
TGTGCCAGCAGAGGGTCCGAACGCCCGGAAGAGACCCAGTACTTC
>NA|TRBJ1-5|NA|TRBV21-1
CASSKGGVPPDRNCNQPQHF
TGTGCCAGCAGCAAAGGCGGTGTGCCACCGGATCGGAATTGCAATCAGCCCCAGCATTTT
>NA|TRBJ2-7|NA|TRBV29-1
CSVEGWEKTSYEQYF
TGCAGCGTTGAAGGTTGGGAGAAAACCTCCTACGAGCAGTACTTC
>NA|TRBJ1-4|NA|TRBV6-1
CASSLLGQSRSKGKLFF
TGTGCCAGCAGCCTACTCGGACAGAGCCGATCAAAGGGAAAACTGTTTTTT
>NA|TRBJ1-6|NA|TRBV20-1
CSAKPPGQFYNSPLHF
TGCAGTGCTAAACCGCCAGGCCAATTTTATAATTCACCCCTCCACTTT
>few|TRBJ2-2|TRBD2|TRBV7-9
CASSLAQREPGELFF
TGTGCCAGCAGCTTAGCCCAGCGGGAGCCCGGGGAGCTGTTTTTT
>NA|TRBJ2-3|NA|TRBV12-3/TRBV12-4
CASSGAGTQYF
TGTGCCAGCAGCGGCGCTGGGACGCAGTATTTT
>NA|TRBJ2-7|TRBD1|TRBV20-1
CSAAWGTDYEQYF
TGCAGTGCCGCCTGGGGGACAGACTACGAGCAGTACTTC
>few|TRBJ1-5|TRBD1|TRBV5-1
CASSYGQGNQPQHF
TGCGCCAGCAGCTACGGACAGGGGAACCAGCCCCAGCATTTT
>NA|TRBJ2-7|NA|TRBV20-1
CSALPLASYEQYF
TGCAGTGCCCTACCTTTGGCCTCCTACGAGCAGTACTTC
>NA|TRBJ2-7|TRBD2|TRBV6-2/TRBV6-3
CATVTSGASYEQYF
TGTGCCACCGTGACTAGCGGGGCATCCTACGAGCAGTACTTC
>NA|TRBJ2-5|NA|TRBV20-1
CSARRDPGEETQYF
TGCAGTGCTAGGCGAGATCCGGGAGAGGAGACCCAGTACTTC
>NA|TRBJ2-7|NA|TRBV18
CASSPEQGSTYEQYF
TGTGCCAGCTCACCAGAGCAGGGAAGCACCTACGAGCAGTACTTC
>NA|TRBJ2-1|TRBD1|TRBV5-1
CASSPNPSGTGGNEQFF
TGCGCCAGCAGCCCCAACCCCTCTGGGACAGGGGGCAATGAGCAGTTCTTC
>NA|TRBJ2-5|NA|TRBV11-1
CASSLDGGTQYF
TGTGCCAGCAGCTTAGACGGTGGGACCCAGTACTTC
>NA|TRBJ1-2|NA|TRBV29-1
CSVSDQDYGYTF
TGCAGCGTCTCGGATCAGGACTATGGCTACACCTTC
>few|TRBJ1-4|NA|TRBV6-1
CASSRRADEKLFF
TGTGCCAGCAGTCGCAGGGCGGACGAAAAACTGTTTTTT
>once|TRBJ1-5|NA|TRBV2
CASSRARGTGVSNQPQHF
TGTGCCAGCAGCCGGGCCAGGGGAACCGGAGTTAGCAATCAGCCCCAGCATTTT
>medium-sized|TRBJ1-1|TRBD1|TRBV19
CASSRGQGTAEAFF
TGTGCCAGTAGTAGGGGACAGGGTACTGCTGAAGCTTTCTTT
>NA|TRBJ1-1|NA|TRBV19
CASIAAGSGNTEAFF
TGTGCCAGTATAGCCGCGGGGTCCGGGAACACTGAAGCTTTCTTT
>NA|TRBJ2-7|NA|TRBV3-1
CASSTGVYEQYF
TGTGCCAGCAGCACGGGGGTTTACGAGCAGTACTTC
>NA|TRBJ2-3|NA|TRBV30
CAWSVRMTSTDTQYF
TGTGCCTGGAGTGTACGGATGACTAGCACAGATACGCAGTATTTT
>NA|TRBJ1-5|NA|TRBV21-1
CASTQRGPKPFNQPQHF
TGTGCCAGCACCCAGAGGGGGCCTAAGCCTTTCAATCAGCCCCAGCATTTT
>few|TRBJ2-7|NA|TRBV6-1
CASSRDVAYEQYF
TGTGCCAGCAGCAGGGACGTAGCGTACGAGCAGTACTTC
>NA|TRBJ2-4|NA|TRBV7-2
CASSPEIAGKNIQYF
TGTGCCAGCAGCCCCGAAATAGCCGGGAAAAACATTCAGTACTTC
>NA|TRBJ2-3|TRBD1|TRBV6-5
CASSYTQGSGDTQYF
TGTGCCAGCAGTTACACACAGGGGTCAGGGGATACGCAGTATTTT
>NA|TRBJ2-3|NA|TRBV14
CASSQRRLGDTQYF
TGTGCCAGCAGCCAAAGGAGACTTGGAGATACGCAGTATTTT
>few|TRBJ1-5|NA|TRBV2
CASSEGGGGNGQPQHF
TGTGCCAGCAGTGAGGGCGGCGGGGGGAACGGTCAGCCCCAGCATTTT
>few|TRBJ1-5|NA|TRBV7-3
CASSLPPGMFRGNQPQHF
TGTGCCAGCAGCTTACCCCCTGGGATGTTTAGGGGCAATCAGCCCCAGCATTTT